This TCR beta chain derives from a study of blood T cell repertoires in COVID-19. Study-wide context: Italy, Spain and the United States were the sources of the convalescent and acute COVID-19 samples. T cells, B-cell-depleted T cells, or PBMCs supplied cDNA or gDNA.

TCRdb's table, derived via immunoSEQ multiplex PCR, lists solely in-frame clones and lacks some. Of 400,000 or so clones in the sample, approximately 85% were seen once. The CDR3 has 15 amino acids. The junction had 6 bases not matched to a gene; V was cut back by 4 bases and J by 3 bases. Per the germline V gene, CDR1 is SGDLS and CDR2 is YYNGEE. Individuals aged 18 to 89 years were recruited from some 26 US areas. The sample taken for sequencing was PBMCs or T cells enriched from blood (not recorded which). The chain uses TRBV9 and TRBJ1-3; TRBD1 agrees at 8 bases. The sequence came from a woman between 40 and 50 years old with acute COVID-19. Here the CDR3 reads CASSPRTGFGNTIYF. CDR3 DNA sequence: TGTGCCAGCAGCCCCAGGACAGGGTTTGGAAACACCATATATTTT.